Listed here is a single T cell receptor beta chain. The antigen remains undetermined. Using its own MiXCR run on the reads, TCRdb lists one record per CDR3 protein. The sample shows approximately 43,000 distinct CDR3 sequences, approximately 20% of them seen only once. Germline V gene sequence: CDR1 LGHNA, CDR2 YSLEER. CDR3 length: 15 amino acids. The V gene lost 0 bases and the J gene lost 7 bases, with 13 bases spanning the gap. This specimen belongs to a study of T cell repertoires in cytomegalovirus infection. Study observations and caveats: Cumulated frequencies of public TCR beta families served to identify carriers of CMV plus the relevant HLA.

This sequence joins TRBV4-3 and TRBJ2-1; D is perhaps TRBD1 or TRBD2 (5 bases each). The sequence came from a human donor in good health (CMV status not recorded). Some clones in this sample may be carry-over from other donors' samples. The sample was PBMCs, sequenced either directly or after in vitro stimulation (not recorded which). The CDR3 here is CASSQDHFGGNEQFF. The CDR3 DNA follows: TGCGCCAGCAGCCAAGATCATTTTGGGGGAAATGAGCAGTTCTTC.